The table lists the clone carrying this TCR beta chain with a few counts. What it binds is not known. CDR3 length: 16 amino acids. CDR1 and CDR2 (germline): MNHEY, SVGEGT. V lost 2 bases, J lost 2 bases, and 14 bases lay in between. These data come from a study of T cell repertoires in cytomegalovirus infection. Looking at the study overall: HLA-B-restricted CMV epitopes that are well studied, plus recently identified HLA-C-restricted ones, were used by the study. Based on public TCR beta signatures, there were indications of CMV infection and of a matching HLA type. Study-wide results and caveats: Summed public TCR beta family frequency identified CMV carriers bearing the relevant HLA. Dominating the ex vivo response were HLA-C-restricted CMV-specific TCR beta clonotypes.

TCRdb reprocessed the reads with MiXCR, giving one entry per CDR3 protein. The sample consists of 650,000 to 850,000 distinct CDR3 sequences, about 28% of them appearing once. This sample comprised cultured CD8+ T cells from PBMCs, obtained from culture after CMV antigen stimulation. The chain links TRBV6-2 or TRBV6-3 to TRBJ2-3; the D call may be TRBD1 or TRBD2 (6 bases each). The source of this sequence is a human donor in good health (CMV status not recorded). Some clones in this sample may be carry-over from other donors' samples. CDR3 coding DNA: TGTGCCAGCAGTTACCGACGGGGGCTCCTCACAGATACGCAGTATTTT. Its translation: CASSYRRGLLTDTQYF.